This T cell receptor (beta chain) was obtained from a study of identical twins. The CDR3 length is 17 residues. V trimming: 4 bases; J trimming: 5 bases; junction bases outside the gene matches: 17. The germline V gene encodes CDR1 ENHRY and CDR2 SYGVKD. In this sample, this clonotype turned up many times. One entry per CDR3 protein results from TCRdb running MiXCR on the 5' RACE reads. The sample shows fewer than 650,000 distinct CDR3 sequences, roughly 9.9% of them seen only once. This sample also appeared in a second study, on yellow fever vaccine responses in identical twins.

The source material was PBMCs. The rearrangement joins TRBV10-3 to TRBJ2-7, with 7 bases that match TRBD2. The sequence was collected from a young woman in good health. The CDR3 nucleotides read TGTGCCATCAGTGCAGATTTAGGGAGGACTAGACGGGACGAGCAGTACTTC. It encodes CAISADLGRTRRDEQYF.